The 5 T cell receptor beta chains listed next were all sequenced from one sample in a study of shared clonotypes between healthy human individuals. Sequencing was performed with immunoSEQ multiplex PCR; in TCRdb, only in-frame clones are kept and a portion is missing. Found here are about a million clones, approximately 80% of them singletons; the top ten hold more than 0.85%. Sequences were obtained from memory CD4+ T cells from PBMCs. The subset was: CD45RA-negative fraction. All receptors come from a young man in good health. Some clones in this sample may be carry-over from other donors' samples.

The V call is TRBV2, the J call TRBJ1-3, with 8 nucleotides matching TRBD1. CDR1 and CDR2 from the germline V gene are SNHLY and FYNNEI. V lost 8 bases and J lost 4; bases outside the gene matches: 13. CDR3 length: 16 amino acids. Here the CDR3 reads CASGGQGARVGNTIYF. The DNA of the CDR3 is TGTGCCAGCGGTGGACAGGGCGCCCGGGTGGGAAACACCATATATTTT.

The chain couples TRBV4-3 to TRBJ2-3; D might be TRBD2 (6 bases). V lost 4 bases and J 3 bases, leaving 17 bases between the germline ends. Germline lookup yields CDR1 LGHNA and CDR2 YSLEER. This CDR3 comprises 16 residues. The CDR3 loop is CASSLLVGGITDTQYF. CDR3 nucleotides: TGCGCCAGCAGCCTTCTGGTCGGGGGAATTACAGATACGCAGTATTTT.

The J gene is TRBJ1-1, the V gene TRBV9, with 8 positions matching TRBD1. The CDR3 is made up of 14 amino acids. Trimming removed 3 bases from V and 7 bases from J; junction bases left unmatched: 8. Germline V lookup: CDR1 SGDLS, CDR2 YYNGEE. CDR3 region: CASSEGQVSGEAFF. Here the CDR3 DNA reads TGTGCCAGCAGCGAGGGACAGGTTAGCGGTGAAGCTTTCTTT.

This clone has only one observation. This chain joins TRBV7-2 and TRBJ2-7; D gene unclear. Germline CDR1 and CDR2: SGHTA and FQGNSA. Trimming took off 2 bases at V and 4 bases at J, with 6 bases between the two ends. The CDR3 is 12 amino acids. The CDR3: CASSLIGYEQYF. The CDR3 DNA reads TGTGCCAGCAGCTTAATAGGGTACGAGCAGTACTTC.

Concerning this clone: A much larger clone is a single base away; this may be a read error. V gene TRBV25-1 combines with J gene TRBJ2-7; 10 bases line up with TRBD1. Germline V gene data show CDR1 as MGHDK and CDR2 as SYGVNS. The CDR3 loop spans 14 amino acids. CDR3 in DNA: TGTGCCAACAGTGACCGGGACAGGGGTTACGAGCAGTACTTC. It specifies CANSDRDRGYEQYF.